This T cell receptor beta chain was retrieved from a study of chemoradiotherapy in HPV16-positive cancers. Measured with immunoSEQ multiplex PCR; TCRdb has only the in-frame clones, and not every one. The sample has about 35,000 clones; 92% are singletons. The CDR3 has 12 residues. The germline CDR1 and CDR2 sequences are MGHDK and SYGVNS. Trimming shortened V by 6 bases and J by 6 bases, and 11 bases separated the two germline ends. The rearrangement links TRBV25-1 to TRBJ1-1, with D possibly being TRBD1 (6 bases). The starting material was blood, obtained from a patient who underwent chemoradiotherapy. This TCR came from a human donor with HPV-associated anogenital cancer. For the CDR3, the DNA is TGTGCCAGCAGGACAGGTTACTCTGAAGCTTTCTTT. The encoded protein is CASRTGYSEAFF.